This T cell receptor beta chain was sequenced for a study of blood T cell repertoires in COVID-19 (dated by TCRdb to the early 2020s). Regarding the complete study: The collaborator samples originated in the United States, Italy and Spain and spanned the acute and convalescent phases of COVID-19. The samples were drawn from two sources: the first 160 participants of the ongoing ImmuneRACE study, and some 1,300 subjects contributed by 6 global collaborators. Subjects who had been exposed to COVID-19, were actively infected with it, or had recovered from it provided the deeply sampled blood TCRbeta repertoires that made up the dataset. The sample metadata nearly always contained a de-identified subject ID, COVID-19 status, age in years and sex. Where available, HLA class I and class II types were obtained from metadata supplied by the sample provider rather than from assay-based typing. The material from the prospective study consisted of cDNA or gDNA derived from T cells, B-cell-depleted T cells, or PBMCs. The repertoires were released in a freely available public database intended as a resource for research on the immune response to SARS-CoV-2. On the study overall, not on this receptor specifically: The amount of clinical and demographic metadata varied by source and participant and was provided uncurated.

Including the terminal cysteine and phenylalanine, the CDR3 comprises 17 residues. Kept here is only the CDR3 DNA, which spans 51 bases and is read in frame from base 1. CDR1 and CDR2 (LNHDA, SQIVND) derive from the germline V gene (reference sequence). Trimming takes 7 bases off V and 0 bases off J; junction bases not matched to a gene: 10. TCRbeta CDR3 regions were amplified from genomic DNA using the immunoSEQ Assay, a bias-controlled multiplex PCR. Per the original workflow: The number of nucleated cells in each sample was estimated from the amplification of reference gene primers within the assay. To quantify the absolute abundance of each unique TCRbeta CDR3 rearrangement, sequence reads were collapsed and filtered. For each sample, productive Simpson clonality was calculated as the square root of Simpson's diversity index across productive rearrangements. The immuneACCESS repertoire file appears here via TCRdb, limited to in-frame rearrangements. These files lack a portion of the clones; in checked studies, under half of the deficit traces to unresolved V genes, and the cause of the others is not known. V and J calls and clone size are those listed in that table; D and trimming were worked out from the DNA. Across this sample there are 85,000 to 100,000 clones, with about three quarters seen only once. Of the sample, approximately 8.2% falls within the top ten clones.

A note on this clone: Its antigen is unknown. No qualities accompany the bases; no much larger clone lies one base away.

A second Seattle source provided samples from volunteer blood donors who had recovered from COVID-19. The collaborating institutions used their own protocols to collect whole blood in K2EDTA tubes. For TCRbeta analysis, collaborators shipped samples in one of three forms: frozen whole blood, isolated PBMCs, or DNA extracted from either of those sample types. The source material was peripheral blood. The TCR sequence derives from a man aged 45-65 years who had recovered from COVID-19. Recombination joined TRBV19 with TRBJ1-1; the junction holds 11 bases that match TRBD1. Here is the DNA: TGTGCCAGTAATCACCGGGACAGGGGGATTTTGAACACTGAAGCTTTCTTT. It specifies CASNHRDRGILNTEAFF.